These T cell receptor beta chains were read from a single sample in a study of shared clonotypes between healthy human individuals. Repertoires were generated with immunoSEQ multiplex PCR, while TCRdb's copy carries only in-frame clones and drops some. The table includes roughly 810,000 clones, 96% detected once. Sequencing was carried out using naive CD8+ T cells sorted from blood. The receptor source for this set is a man aged 30-40 years in good health. The CDR3 runs from the conserved cysteine through the conserved F or W. The D gene is left open where the match is weak. A row's size may be missing; if present it is once, few, many or a size class.

j_gene,d_gene,abundance,v_gene,CDR3aa,CDR3nt
TRBJ1-1,NA,NA,TRBV13,CASSLGQSVGHENTEAFF,TGTGCCAGCAGCTTAGGCCAAAGTGTAGGACACGAGAACACTGAAGCTTTCTTT
TRBJ2-3,TRBD2,NA,TRBV29-1,CSVVFAGGLQDTQYF,TGCAGCGTTGTCTTCGCGGGAGGGCTACAAGATACGCAGTATTTT
TRBJ1-1,TRBD1,NA,TRBV29-1,CSVDRDRGLAEAFF,TGCAGCGTTGATAGGGACAGGGGGCTGGCAGAAGCTTTCTTT
TRBJ1-2,NA,once,TRBV5-4,CASSWNRNRDGYTF,TGTGCCAGCAGCTGGAACAGGAATCGCGATGGCTACACCTTC
TRBJ2-5,TRBD2,NA,TRBV7-6,CASSLPRGGWEETQYF,TGTGCCAGCAGCTTACCCCGGGGGGGCTGGGAAGAGACCCAGTACTTC
TRBJ2-5,TRBD2,NA,TRBV9,CASSLRGGGVEKTQYF,TGTGCCAGCAGCCTCCGGGGCGGGGGAGTTGAGAAGACCCAGTACTTC
TRBJ1-5,TRBD1,once,TRBV5-5,CASSLGTGVSQPQHF,TGTGCCAGCAGCTTGGGGACAGGGGTAAGTCAGCCCCAGCATTTT
TRBJ1-4,NA,NA,TRBV14,CASSQIGATNEKLFF,TGTGCCAGCAGCCAAATTGGAGCAACTAATGAAAAACTGTTTTTT
TRBJ1-2,NA,NA,TRBV12-5,CASGEGLDDYGYTF,TGTGCTAGCGGCGAGGGACTAGACGACTATGGCTACACCTTC
TRBJ1-3,NA,NA,TRBV4-3,CASSQDRKGRGNTIYF,TGCGCCAGCAGCCAAGATCGTAAGGGCCGGGGAAACACCATATATTTT
TRBJ2-7,NA,NA,TRBV5-4,CASSLGRDDFYEQYF,TGTGCCAGCAGCCTTGGTAGGGACGACTTTTACGAGCAGTACTTC
TRBJ2-4,NA,NA,TRBV13,CASSPFSGNIAKNIQYF,TGTGCCAGCAGCCCCTTTTCGGGAAATATAGCCAAAAACATTCAGTACTTC
TRBJ2-1,TRBD2,NA,TRBV7-8,CASSSTSGSSDEQFF,TGTGCCAGCAGCTCGACTAGCGGGAGTAGCGATGAGCAGTTCTTC
TRBJ2-1,NA,NA,TRBV10-1,CASSELMGMEQFF,TGCGCCAGCAGTGAGCTAATGGGTATGGAGCAGTTCTTC
TRBJ2-7,NA,NA,TRBV18,CASSPPEQILREQYF,TGTGCCAGCTCACCACCGGAGCAGATTCTACGGGAGCAGTACTTC
TRBJ2-7,TRBD2,NA,TRBV11-2,CASSLVRLAAYEQYF,TGTGCCAGCAGCTTAGTTCGACTAGCGGCCTACGAGCAGTACTTC
TRBJ1-5,NA,NA,TRBV29-1,CSVVPRIGQPQHF,TGCAGCGTTGTCCCCCGAATTGGGCAGCCCCAGCATTTT
TRBJ2-7,TRBD1,NA,TRBV18,CASSPPTGPAYEQYF,TGTGCCAGCTCACCACCGACAGGGCCTGCCTACGAGCAGTACTTC
TRBJ2-2,TRBD2,NA,TRBV10-3,CAITSLGLAGVSGELFF,TGTGCCATCACTTCCCTCGGACTAGCGGGAGTTTCCGGGGAGCTGTTTTTT
TRBJ1-5,NA,NA,TRBV4-1,CASSSRGAPGQPQHF,TGCGCCAGCAGCTCCCGAGGGGCTCCGGGTCAGCCCCAGCATTTT
TRBJ2-7,NA,NA,TRBV7-9,CASSTSRYEQYF,TGTGCCAGTTCGACAAGCCGCTACGAGCAGTACTTC
TRBJ2-7,TRBD1,NA,TRBV7-2,CASSRIPGGLYEQYF,TGTGCCAGCAGCAGGATCCCAGGGGGTCTCTACGAGCAGTACTTC
TRBJ2-1,TRBD2,NA,TRBV29-1,CSAIAGPTYEQFF,TGCAGCGCTATAGCGGGGCCAACTTATGAGCAGTTCTTC